Sequencing of this T cell receptor beta chain was carried out in a study of metastatic and nonmetastatic thyroid tumors. The germline gives CDR1 SGHRS, CDR2 YFSETQ. This CDR3 has 16 amino acids. Deletions cut 2 bases from V and 4 bases from J, with 18 bases between. Every patient underwent thyroid surgery untreated. The sample holds many counts of this clone. TCRdb re-analyzed the PCR reads using MiXCR. The table lists 43,000 or so clones, around a quarter of them singletons. The chain is built from TRBV5-1 and TRBJ1-2, with D possibly being TRBD1 (5 bases). Material: blood. The receptor comes from a male donor with papillary thyroid cancer or a benign thyroid nodule (not recorded which). Some clones in this sample may be carry-over from other donors' samples. The CDR3 region is CASSLAGTHLAYGYTF. The CDR3 DNA sequence: TGCGCCAGCAGCTTAGCCGGGACGCACCTTGCCTATGGCTACACCTTC. Filled out from reference TRBV5-1 and TRBJ1-2, the complete variable domain reads KAGVTQTPRYLIKTRGQQVTLSCSPISGHRSVSWYQQTPGQGLQFLFEYFSETQRNKGNFPGRFSGRQFSNSRSEMNVSTLELGDSALYLCASSLAGTHLAYGYTFGSGTRLTVV.